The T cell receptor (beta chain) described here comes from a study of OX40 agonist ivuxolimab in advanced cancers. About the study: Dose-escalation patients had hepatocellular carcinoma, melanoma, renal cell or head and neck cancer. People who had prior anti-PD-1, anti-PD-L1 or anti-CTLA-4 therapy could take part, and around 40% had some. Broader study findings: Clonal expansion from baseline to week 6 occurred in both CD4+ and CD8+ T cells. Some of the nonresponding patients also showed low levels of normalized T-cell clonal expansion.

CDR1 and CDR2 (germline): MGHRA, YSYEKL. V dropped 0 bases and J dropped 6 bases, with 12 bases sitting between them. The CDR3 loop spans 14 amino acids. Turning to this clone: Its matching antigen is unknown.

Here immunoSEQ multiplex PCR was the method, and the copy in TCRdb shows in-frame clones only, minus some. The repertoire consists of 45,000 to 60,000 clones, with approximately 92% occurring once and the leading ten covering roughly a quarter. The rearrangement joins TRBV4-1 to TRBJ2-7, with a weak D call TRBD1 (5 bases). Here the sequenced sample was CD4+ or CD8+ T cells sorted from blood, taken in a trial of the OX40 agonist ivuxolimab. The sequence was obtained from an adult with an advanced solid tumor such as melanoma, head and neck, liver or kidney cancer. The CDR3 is CASSQEESRGEQYF. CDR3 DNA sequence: TGCGCCAGCAGCCAAGAAGAGTCTAGGGGCGAGCAGTACTTC.